The 9 T cell receptor beta chains reported below all come from one sample, sequenced in a study of post-analysis software for immune sequencing data (dated by TCRdb to between 2014 and 2017). Study-wide conclusions, independent of this receptor: Patients showed significantly higher frequencies than controls for roughly five TRBV segments, among them TRBV5-6, TRBV5-1 and TRBV20-1.

Receptors were amplified or captured by PCR. The listed sequencing device is Illumina HiSeq 2500. To reduce PCR and sequencing biases, unique molecular identifiers were built into the TCR beta cDNA libraries. TCRdb reworked the public reads: Q25 trimming with fastp, MiXCR clone assembly, productive beta chains retained. CDR3 protein duplicates are merged, each entry listing the most common genes and DNA. The sample table shows fewer than 850,000 distinct CDR3 sequences, and about 27% are seen once. The leading ten clones occupy more than 0.45% of the sample. Their antigens are not known. The specimen sequenced was blood. These receptors originate from a girl aged 10-17 years with multiple sclerosis.

This clonotype was counted between two and nine times. The chain combines TRBV2 with TRBJ2-3; possible D gene TRBD2, 5 bases. The length of the CDR3 is 12 residues. Trimming took 7 bases from V and 6 from J, leaving 11 bases between them. Germline values: CDR1 SNHLY, CDR2 FYNNEI. This CDR3 is CASTGVVDTQYF. The CDR3 DNA reads as TGTGCCAGCACCGGGGTCGTCGATACGCAGTATTTT.

The chain is built from TRBV27 and TRBJ1-5; TRBD1 might be the D (6 bases). The CDR3 covers 16 residues. Germline CDR1 MNHEY, CDR2 SMNVEV (reference sequence). The V end was cut by 1 base, the J end by 10 bases, with 20 bases between. CDR3 nucleotides: TGTGCCAGCAGTTTATTGGATCCGGGGGCTGCCCGACCCCAGCATTTT. Translating gives CASSLLDPGAARPQHF.

In its sample, this clonotype was seen a few times. The chain carries TRBV7-8 and TRBJ2-7, with D tentatively TRBD1 (5 bases). The V end was cut by 4 bases, the J end by 0 bases, with 10 bases between. Germline CDR1 reads SGHVS; CDR2 reads FQNEAQ. The CDR3 spans 14 residues. This CDR3 reads CASSSTVSSYEQYF. The CDR3 nucleotides are TGTGCCAGCAGCTCGACAGTGAGCTCCTACGAGCAGTACTTC.

The gene calls are TRBV6-5 and TRBJ2-3; D gene unclear. Trimming took 0 bases from V and 2 from J, leaving 18 bases between them. The CDR3 runs 18 residues. Germline values: CDR1 MNHEY, CDR2 SVGAGI. CDR3 coding DNA: TGTGCCAGCAGTTACTCCCCGTACGAAACCAAGACCACAGATACGCAGTATTTT. Translated, it gives CASSYSPYETKTTDTQYF.

This clonotype was counted a few times. This sequence joins TRBV10-3 and TRBJ2-1; D may be TRBD2 (6 bases). There are 17 residues in the CDR3. Trimming pared 10 bases from V and 3 bases from J, leaving 25 bases between. The germline gives CDR1 ENHRY, CDR2 SYGVKD. CDR3 nucleotide sequence: TGTGCCACGGGGGAGTCAGGGCGCGCTAGGGACTACAATGAGCAGTTCTTC. It specifies CATGESGRARDYNEQFF.

This sequence joins TRBV3-1 and TRBJ2-5, with D possibly TRBD2 on 6 matching bases. TRBJ2-7 explains the end of the DNA better; the J call may be wrong. There are 14 residues in the CDR3. The germline V gene has CDR1 LGHDT and CDR2 YNNKEL (reference sequence). The DNA for the CDR3 is TGTGCCAGCAGCCTGCCGGGACTCCCCCACGAGCAGTACTTC. This sequence encodes CASSLPGLPHEQYF.

J is TRBJ1-1 and V is TRBV2, with 7 nucleotides matching TRBD1. The V gene's germline CDR1 is SNHLY and CDR2 FYNNEI. The CDR3 has 17 amino acids. The V gene end was trimmed by 3 bases and the J gene end by 3 bases; junction bases not matched to a gene: 13. CDR3 in amino acids: CASSEDILPGGDTEAFF. The CDR3 region has the DNA TGTGCCAGCAGTGAGGATATACTTCCAGGGGGAGACACTGAAGCTTTCTTT.

To note about this clonotype: This could be a read error, since a much larger clone is one nucleotide away. This chain links TRBV7-2 with TRBJ2-5; a weak D match, TRBD1 (5 bases). In germline, CDR1 is SGHTA, CDR2 FQGNSA. Trimming shortened V by 5 bases and J by 3 bases, and 19 bases separated the two germline ends. This CDR3 has 16 residues. In DNA form, the CDR3 reads TGTACCAGCAGCCCAGAGCAAAGGGCAGGGAAAGAGACCCAGTACTTC. It translates to CTSSPEQRAGKETQYF.

The J gene is TRBJ2-3, the V gene TRBV19; D may match TRBD1 or TRBD2 (5 bases each). CDR1 LNHDA and CDR2 SQIVND come from the germline V gene (reference sequence). V lost 3 bases and J 0 bases, leaving 7 bases between the germline ends. CDR3 length: 14 residues. CDR3 bases: TGTGCCAGTAGTATCGGGGCGAGCACAGATACGCAGTATTTT. Its protein is CASSIGASTDTQYF.